This T cell receptor (beta chain) was sequenced for a study of T-cell memory formation after mild COVID-19. Trimming took off 4 bases at V and 0 bases at J, with 3 bases between the two ends. The CDR3 sequence is 12 residues long. The germline gives CDR1 LGHNA, CDR2 YNFKEQ. This clonotype was detected ten times or more. TCRdb re-analysed the 5' RACE reads in MiXCR, keeping a single row per CDR3 protein. The sample shows 300,000 to 350,000 distinct CDR3 sequences, more than 13% of them seen only once. This sequence originates from a man younger than 35 who had mild COVID-19 (a few samples of this study predate the infection). Cell type and time point are not known. The chain carries TRBV4-2 and TRBJ2-5; D remains ambiguous. The sequencing sample was made of PBMCs or a T cell subset sorted from them (not recorded which). The CDR3 DNA sequence: TGTGCCAGCAGCCCTGACCAAGAGACCCAGTACTTC. It specifies CASSPDQETQYF.